The 2 T cell receptor beta chains in this list originate from one sample, sequenced in a study of blood T cells in healthy people across ages. Then a second PCR, running about 6 to 12 cycles, was carried out with a sample-barcoded 5' primer and a J-beta primer mix. TCRdb fed the 5' RACE reads into MiXCR, producing one record per CDR3 protein. Altogether about 1.4 million distinct CDR3 sequences are present, approximately 59% being singletons, with the ten largest covering roughly 7%. Sample: blood. Source of these receptors: a man aged 18 to 35 in good health.

The sample holds one count of this clonotype. V is TRBV15 and J is TRBJ1-2; D uncertain. The V and J ends lost 2 bases and 7 bases respectively, with 23 bases between them. Germline V gene data show CDR1 as LNHNV and CDR2 as YYDKDF (reference sequence). The length of the CDR3 is 17 residues. The CDR3 region is CATSRRPIIPRMGGYTF. The CDR3, as DNA: TGTGCCACCAGCAGACGTCCCATAATACCTAGGATGGGTGGCTACACCTTC.

This CDR3 is CASSQGFGNTIYF. The CDR3, as DNA: TGTGCCAGCAGTCAGGGTTTTGGAAACACCATATATTTT. The V gene is TRBV5-5, the J gene TRBJ1-3, with D maybe TRBD1 (5 bases). Germline CDR1 and CDR2: SGHKS and YYEKEE (reference sequence). With 5 bases removed from V and 3 bases from J, the gap between germline ends came to 9 bases. CDR3 length: 13 residues.